This T cell receptor (beta chain) was observed in a study of T cell repertoires in cytomegalovirus infection. Overall study: CMV infection and matching HLA type were both indicated by public TCR beta signatures.

Using its own MiXCR run on the reads, TCRdb lists one record per CDR3 protein. The sample records some 110,000 distinct CDR3 sequences, 10% being singletons. The germline gives CDR1 SGHNT, CDR2 YYREEE (reference sequence). Trimming cost V 4 bases and J 0 bases; bases outside gene matches: 3. The CDR3 is 17 residues long. General observations from the study: Identification of carriers of CMV plus the relevant HLA was achieved through cumulative public TCR beta family frequency.

This clonotype showed up many times. Its antigen remains unidentified. The receptor comes from a human donor in good health (CMV status not recorded). Some clones in this sample may be carry-over from other donors' samples. The rearrangement links TRBV5-4 to TRBJ2-1; 14 bases are a match to TRBD2. Input material: PBMCs, sequenced either directly or after in vitro stimulation (not recorded which). The CDR3 protein is CASSPGLAGVSYNEQFF. As DNA, the CDR3 is TGTGCCAGCAGCCCGGGACTAGCGGGAGTCTCCTACAATGAGCAGTTCTTC.